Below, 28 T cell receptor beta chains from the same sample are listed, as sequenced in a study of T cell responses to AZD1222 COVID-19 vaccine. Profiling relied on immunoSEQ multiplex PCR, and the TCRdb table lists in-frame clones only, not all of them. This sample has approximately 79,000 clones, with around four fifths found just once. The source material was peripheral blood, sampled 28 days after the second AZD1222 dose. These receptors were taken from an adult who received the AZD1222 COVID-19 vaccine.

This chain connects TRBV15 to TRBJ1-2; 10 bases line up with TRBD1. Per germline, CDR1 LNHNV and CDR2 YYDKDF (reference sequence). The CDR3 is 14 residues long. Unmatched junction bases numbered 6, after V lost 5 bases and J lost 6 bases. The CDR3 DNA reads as TGTGCCACCAGCCGGGACAGGGGCGCAGATGGCTACACCTTC. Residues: CATSRDRGADGYTF.

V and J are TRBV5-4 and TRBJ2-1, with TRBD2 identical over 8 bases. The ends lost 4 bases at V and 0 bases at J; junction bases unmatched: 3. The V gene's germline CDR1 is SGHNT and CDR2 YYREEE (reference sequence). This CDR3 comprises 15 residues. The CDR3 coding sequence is TGTGCCAGCAGCGGGACTAGTGTCTCCTACAATGAGCAGTTCTTC. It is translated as CASSGTSVSYNEQFF.

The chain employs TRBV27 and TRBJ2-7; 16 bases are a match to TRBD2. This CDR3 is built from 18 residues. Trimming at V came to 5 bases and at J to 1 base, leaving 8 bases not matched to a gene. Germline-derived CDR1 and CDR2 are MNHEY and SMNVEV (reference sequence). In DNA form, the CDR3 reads TGTGCCAGCAGTCCACTCCAGGGACTAGCGGGAGGGTCCTACGAGCAGTACTTC. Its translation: CASSPLQGLAGGSYEQYF.

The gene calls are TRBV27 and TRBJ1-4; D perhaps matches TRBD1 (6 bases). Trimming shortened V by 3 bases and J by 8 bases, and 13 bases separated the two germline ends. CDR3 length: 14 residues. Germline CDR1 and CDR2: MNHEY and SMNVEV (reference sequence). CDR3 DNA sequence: TGTGCCAGCAGTTTGTTCCGGGGGGGCGAAAAACTGTTTTTT. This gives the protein CASSLFRGGEKLFF.

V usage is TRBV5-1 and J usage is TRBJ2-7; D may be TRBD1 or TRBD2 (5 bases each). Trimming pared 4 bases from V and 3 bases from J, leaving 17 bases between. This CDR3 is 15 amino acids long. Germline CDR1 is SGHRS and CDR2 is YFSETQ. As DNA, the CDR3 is TGCGCCAGCAGCGGGGGTGGTGTTGCGGGCTACGAGCAGTACTTC. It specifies CASSGGGVAGYEQYF.

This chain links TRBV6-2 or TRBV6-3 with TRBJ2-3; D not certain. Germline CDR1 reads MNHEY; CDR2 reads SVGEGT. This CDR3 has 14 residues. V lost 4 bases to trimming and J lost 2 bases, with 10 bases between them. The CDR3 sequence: CASSSDGPTDTQYF. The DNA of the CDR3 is TGTGCCAGCAGTTCGGACGGGCCCACAGATACGCAGTATTTT.

CDR3 amino acids: CASSLLAGGAKNIQYF. CDR3 sequence (DNA): TGTGCCAGCAGTCTACTAGCGGGAGGAGCCAAAAACATTCAGTACTTC. V and J are TRBV6-2 or TRBV6-3 and TRBJ2-4, with TRBD2 matching 12 bases. This CDR3 comprises 16 residues. The germline V gene encodes CDR1 MNHEY and CDR2 SVGEGT. The J segment lost 0 bases and the V segment lost 5 bases, leaving 2 bases of the junction unmatched.

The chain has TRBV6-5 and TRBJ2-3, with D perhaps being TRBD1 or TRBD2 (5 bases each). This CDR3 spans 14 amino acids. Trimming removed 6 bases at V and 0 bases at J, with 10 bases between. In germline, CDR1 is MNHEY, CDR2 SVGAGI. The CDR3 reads CASSRDRSTDTQYF. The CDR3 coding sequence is TGTGCCAGCAGCCGGGACCGCAGCACAGATACGCAGTATTTT.

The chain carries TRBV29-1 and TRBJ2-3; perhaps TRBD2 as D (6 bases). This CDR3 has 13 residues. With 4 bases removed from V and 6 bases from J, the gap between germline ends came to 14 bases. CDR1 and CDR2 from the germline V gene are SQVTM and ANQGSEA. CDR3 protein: CSVVGTGGDTQYF. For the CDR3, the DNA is TGCAGCGTTGTTGGGACCGGAGGGGATACGCAGTATTTT.

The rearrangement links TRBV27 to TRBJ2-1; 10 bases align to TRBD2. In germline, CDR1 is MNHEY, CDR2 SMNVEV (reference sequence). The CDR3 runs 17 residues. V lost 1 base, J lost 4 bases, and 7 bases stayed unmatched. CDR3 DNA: TGTGCCAGCAGTTTATGGGCGGGGACTAGCGAGTACAATGAGCAGTTCTTC. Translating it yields CASSLWAGTSEYNEQFF.

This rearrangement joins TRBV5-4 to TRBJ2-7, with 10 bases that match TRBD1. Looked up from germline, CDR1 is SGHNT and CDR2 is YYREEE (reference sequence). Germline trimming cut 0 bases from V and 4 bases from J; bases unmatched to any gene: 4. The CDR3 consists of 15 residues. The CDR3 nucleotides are TGTGCCAGCAGCTTGGAGGGGACAGGGGTGTACGAGCAGTACTTC. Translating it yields CASSLEGTGVYEQYF.

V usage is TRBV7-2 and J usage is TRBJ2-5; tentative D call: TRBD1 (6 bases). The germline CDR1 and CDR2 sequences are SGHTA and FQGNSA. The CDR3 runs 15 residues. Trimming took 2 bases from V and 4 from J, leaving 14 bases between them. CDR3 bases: TGTGCCAGCAGCTTAAGGATCGACAGGAGAGAGACCCAGTACTTC. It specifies CASSLRIDRRETQYF.

The CDR3 DNA reads TGTGCCAGCGGATCCCTGGGGGGCGATGAGCAGTTCTTC. Its protein is CASGSLGGDEQFF. V is TRBV6-6 and J is TRBJ2-1, with D perhaps matching TRBD1 or TRBD2 (6 bases each). Trimming pared 8 bases from V and 8 bases from J, leaving 16 bases between. The V gene's germline CDR1 is MNHNY and CDR2 SVGAGI (reference sequence). This CDR3 is 13 amino acids long.

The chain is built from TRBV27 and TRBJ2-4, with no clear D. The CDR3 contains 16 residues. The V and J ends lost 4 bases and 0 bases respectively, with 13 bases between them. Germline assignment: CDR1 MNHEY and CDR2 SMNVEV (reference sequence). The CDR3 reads CASSYDRQVAKNIQYF. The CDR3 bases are TGTGCCAGCAGTTACGATCGGCAAGTAGCCAAAAACATTCAGTACTTC.

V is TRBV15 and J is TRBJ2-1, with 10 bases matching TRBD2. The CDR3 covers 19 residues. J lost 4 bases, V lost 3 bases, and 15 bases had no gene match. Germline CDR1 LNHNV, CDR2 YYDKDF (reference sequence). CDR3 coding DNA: TGTGCCACCAGCAGGGCTAGCGGGAGATCCTGGCTAAGATACAATGAGCAGTTCTTC. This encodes CATSRASGRSWLRYNEQFF.

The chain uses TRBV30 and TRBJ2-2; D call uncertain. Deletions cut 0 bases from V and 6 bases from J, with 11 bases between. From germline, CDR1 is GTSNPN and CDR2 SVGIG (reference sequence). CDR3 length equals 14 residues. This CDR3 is CAWSVRRKAGELFF. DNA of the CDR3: TGTGCCTGGAGTGTACGTAGGAAAGCCGGGGAGCTGTTTTTT.

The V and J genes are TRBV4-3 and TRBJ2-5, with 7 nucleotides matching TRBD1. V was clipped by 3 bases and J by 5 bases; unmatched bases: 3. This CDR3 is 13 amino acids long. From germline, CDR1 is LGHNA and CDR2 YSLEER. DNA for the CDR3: TGCGCCAGCAGCCAGACAGGGTGGGAGACCCAGTACTTC. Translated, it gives CASSQTGWETQYF.

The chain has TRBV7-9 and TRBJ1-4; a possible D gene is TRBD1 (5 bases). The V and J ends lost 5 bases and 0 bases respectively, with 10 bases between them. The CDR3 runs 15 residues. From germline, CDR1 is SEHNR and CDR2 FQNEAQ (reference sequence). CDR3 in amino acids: CASSLRQTTNEKLFF. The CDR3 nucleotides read TGTGCCAGCAGCCTGAGACAGACAACTAATGAAAAACTGTTTTTT.

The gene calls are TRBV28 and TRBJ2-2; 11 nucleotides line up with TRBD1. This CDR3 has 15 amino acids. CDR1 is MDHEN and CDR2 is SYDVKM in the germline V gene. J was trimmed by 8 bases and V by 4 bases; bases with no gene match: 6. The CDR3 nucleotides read TGTGCCAGCAGTTCGGGACAGGGGGATAGGGGGGAGCTGTTTTTT. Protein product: CASSSGQGDRGELFF.

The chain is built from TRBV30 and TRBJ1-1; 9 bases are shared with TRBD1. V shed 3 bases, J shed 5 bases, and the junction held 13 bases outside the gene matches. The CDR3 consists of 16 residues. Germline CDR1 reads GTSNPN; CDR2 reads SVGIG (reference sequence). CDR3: CAWRPTVQGARTEAFF. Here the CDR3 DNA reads TGTGCCTGGAGACCTACTGTACAGGGGGCAAGGACTGAAGCTTTCTTT.

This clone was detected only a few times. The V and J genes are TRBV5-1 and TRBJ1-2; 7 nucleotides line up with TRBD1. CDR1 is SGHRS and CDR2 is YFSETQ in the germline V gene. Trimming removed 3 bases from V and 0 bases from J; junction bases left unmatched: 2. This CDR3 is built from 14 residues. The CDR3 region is CASSWGTANYGYTF. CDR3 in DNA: TGCGCCAGCAGCTGGGGGACAGCTAACTATGGCTACACCTTC.

The DNA of the CDR3 is TGTGCCAGCAGCTCCACCGGGACTAGCGGGAATCAGTACTTC. Translation: CASSSTGTSGNQYF. The genes are TRBV5-8 and TRBJ2-7; TRBD2 matches 13 bases. Germline V CDR1 and CDR2: SGHTS, YDEGEE. With 3 bases clipped from V and 10 bases from J, the junction kept 7 bases outside the gene matches. This CDR3 comprises 14 residues.

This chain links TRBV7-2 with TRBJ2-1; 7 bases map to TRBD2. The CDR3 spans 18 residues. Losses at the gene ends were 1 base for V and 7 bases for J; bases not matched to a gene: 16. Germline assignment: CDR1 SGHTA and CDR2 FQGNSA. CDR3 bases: TGTGCCAGCAGCTTAGACTTACTTGGGGGGAGGGCCGGGAATGAGCAGTTCTTC. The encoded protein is CASSLDLLGGRAGNEQFF.

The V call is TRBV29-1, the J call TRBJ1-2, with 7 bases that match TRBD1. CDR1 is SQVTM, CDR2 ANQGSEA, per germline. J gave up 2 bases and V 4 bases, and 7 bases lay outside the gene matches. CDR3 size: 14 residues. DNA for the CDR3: TGCAGCGTTGGTGGGGACAGCAAAAACTATGGCTACACCTTC. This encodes CSVGGDSKNYGYTF.

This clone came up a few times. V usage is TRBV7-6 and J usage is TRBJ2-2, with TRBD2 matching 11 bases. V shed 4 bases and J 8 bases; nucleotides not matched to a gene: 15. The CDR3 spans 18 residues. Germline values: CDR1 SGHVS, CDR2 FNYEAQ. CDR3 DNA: TGTGCCAGCAGCTCTAGCGGGAGGCCCCCAGGCGAAGGAGGGGAGCTGTTTTTT. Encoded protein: CASSSSGRPPGEGGELFF.

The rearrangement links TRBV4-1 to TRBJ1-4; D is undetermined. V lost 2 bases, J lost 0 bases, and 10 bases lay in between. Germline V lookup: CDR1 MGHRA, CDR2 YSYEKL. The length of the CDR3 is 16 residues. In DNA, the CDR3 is TGCGCCAGCAGCCAATATGATCTTGCAACTAATGAAAAACTGTTTTTT. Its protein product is CASSQYDLATNEKLFF.

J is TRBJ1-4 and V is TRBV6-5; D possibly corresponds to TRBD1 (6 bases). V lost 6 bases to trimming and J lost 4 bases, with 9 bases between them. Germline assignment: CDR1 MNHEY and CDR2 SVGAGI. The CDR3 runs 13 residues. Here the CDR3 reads CASRGGGNEKLFF. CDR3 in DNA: TGTGCCAGCAGGGGGGGCGGTAATGAAAAACTGTTTTTT.

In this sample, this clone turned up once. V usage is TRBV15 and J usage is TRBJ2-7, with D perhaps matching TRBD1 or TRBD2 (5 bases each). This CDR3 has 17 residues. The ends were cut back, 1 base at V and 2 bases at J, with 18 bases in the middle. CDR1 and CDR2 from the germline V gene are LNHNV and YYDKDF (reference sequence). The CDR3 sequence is CATSRGQFFGDPYEQYF. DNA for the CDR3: TGTGCCACCAGCAGAGGTCAATTTTTTGGGGACCCCTACGAGCAGTACTTC.